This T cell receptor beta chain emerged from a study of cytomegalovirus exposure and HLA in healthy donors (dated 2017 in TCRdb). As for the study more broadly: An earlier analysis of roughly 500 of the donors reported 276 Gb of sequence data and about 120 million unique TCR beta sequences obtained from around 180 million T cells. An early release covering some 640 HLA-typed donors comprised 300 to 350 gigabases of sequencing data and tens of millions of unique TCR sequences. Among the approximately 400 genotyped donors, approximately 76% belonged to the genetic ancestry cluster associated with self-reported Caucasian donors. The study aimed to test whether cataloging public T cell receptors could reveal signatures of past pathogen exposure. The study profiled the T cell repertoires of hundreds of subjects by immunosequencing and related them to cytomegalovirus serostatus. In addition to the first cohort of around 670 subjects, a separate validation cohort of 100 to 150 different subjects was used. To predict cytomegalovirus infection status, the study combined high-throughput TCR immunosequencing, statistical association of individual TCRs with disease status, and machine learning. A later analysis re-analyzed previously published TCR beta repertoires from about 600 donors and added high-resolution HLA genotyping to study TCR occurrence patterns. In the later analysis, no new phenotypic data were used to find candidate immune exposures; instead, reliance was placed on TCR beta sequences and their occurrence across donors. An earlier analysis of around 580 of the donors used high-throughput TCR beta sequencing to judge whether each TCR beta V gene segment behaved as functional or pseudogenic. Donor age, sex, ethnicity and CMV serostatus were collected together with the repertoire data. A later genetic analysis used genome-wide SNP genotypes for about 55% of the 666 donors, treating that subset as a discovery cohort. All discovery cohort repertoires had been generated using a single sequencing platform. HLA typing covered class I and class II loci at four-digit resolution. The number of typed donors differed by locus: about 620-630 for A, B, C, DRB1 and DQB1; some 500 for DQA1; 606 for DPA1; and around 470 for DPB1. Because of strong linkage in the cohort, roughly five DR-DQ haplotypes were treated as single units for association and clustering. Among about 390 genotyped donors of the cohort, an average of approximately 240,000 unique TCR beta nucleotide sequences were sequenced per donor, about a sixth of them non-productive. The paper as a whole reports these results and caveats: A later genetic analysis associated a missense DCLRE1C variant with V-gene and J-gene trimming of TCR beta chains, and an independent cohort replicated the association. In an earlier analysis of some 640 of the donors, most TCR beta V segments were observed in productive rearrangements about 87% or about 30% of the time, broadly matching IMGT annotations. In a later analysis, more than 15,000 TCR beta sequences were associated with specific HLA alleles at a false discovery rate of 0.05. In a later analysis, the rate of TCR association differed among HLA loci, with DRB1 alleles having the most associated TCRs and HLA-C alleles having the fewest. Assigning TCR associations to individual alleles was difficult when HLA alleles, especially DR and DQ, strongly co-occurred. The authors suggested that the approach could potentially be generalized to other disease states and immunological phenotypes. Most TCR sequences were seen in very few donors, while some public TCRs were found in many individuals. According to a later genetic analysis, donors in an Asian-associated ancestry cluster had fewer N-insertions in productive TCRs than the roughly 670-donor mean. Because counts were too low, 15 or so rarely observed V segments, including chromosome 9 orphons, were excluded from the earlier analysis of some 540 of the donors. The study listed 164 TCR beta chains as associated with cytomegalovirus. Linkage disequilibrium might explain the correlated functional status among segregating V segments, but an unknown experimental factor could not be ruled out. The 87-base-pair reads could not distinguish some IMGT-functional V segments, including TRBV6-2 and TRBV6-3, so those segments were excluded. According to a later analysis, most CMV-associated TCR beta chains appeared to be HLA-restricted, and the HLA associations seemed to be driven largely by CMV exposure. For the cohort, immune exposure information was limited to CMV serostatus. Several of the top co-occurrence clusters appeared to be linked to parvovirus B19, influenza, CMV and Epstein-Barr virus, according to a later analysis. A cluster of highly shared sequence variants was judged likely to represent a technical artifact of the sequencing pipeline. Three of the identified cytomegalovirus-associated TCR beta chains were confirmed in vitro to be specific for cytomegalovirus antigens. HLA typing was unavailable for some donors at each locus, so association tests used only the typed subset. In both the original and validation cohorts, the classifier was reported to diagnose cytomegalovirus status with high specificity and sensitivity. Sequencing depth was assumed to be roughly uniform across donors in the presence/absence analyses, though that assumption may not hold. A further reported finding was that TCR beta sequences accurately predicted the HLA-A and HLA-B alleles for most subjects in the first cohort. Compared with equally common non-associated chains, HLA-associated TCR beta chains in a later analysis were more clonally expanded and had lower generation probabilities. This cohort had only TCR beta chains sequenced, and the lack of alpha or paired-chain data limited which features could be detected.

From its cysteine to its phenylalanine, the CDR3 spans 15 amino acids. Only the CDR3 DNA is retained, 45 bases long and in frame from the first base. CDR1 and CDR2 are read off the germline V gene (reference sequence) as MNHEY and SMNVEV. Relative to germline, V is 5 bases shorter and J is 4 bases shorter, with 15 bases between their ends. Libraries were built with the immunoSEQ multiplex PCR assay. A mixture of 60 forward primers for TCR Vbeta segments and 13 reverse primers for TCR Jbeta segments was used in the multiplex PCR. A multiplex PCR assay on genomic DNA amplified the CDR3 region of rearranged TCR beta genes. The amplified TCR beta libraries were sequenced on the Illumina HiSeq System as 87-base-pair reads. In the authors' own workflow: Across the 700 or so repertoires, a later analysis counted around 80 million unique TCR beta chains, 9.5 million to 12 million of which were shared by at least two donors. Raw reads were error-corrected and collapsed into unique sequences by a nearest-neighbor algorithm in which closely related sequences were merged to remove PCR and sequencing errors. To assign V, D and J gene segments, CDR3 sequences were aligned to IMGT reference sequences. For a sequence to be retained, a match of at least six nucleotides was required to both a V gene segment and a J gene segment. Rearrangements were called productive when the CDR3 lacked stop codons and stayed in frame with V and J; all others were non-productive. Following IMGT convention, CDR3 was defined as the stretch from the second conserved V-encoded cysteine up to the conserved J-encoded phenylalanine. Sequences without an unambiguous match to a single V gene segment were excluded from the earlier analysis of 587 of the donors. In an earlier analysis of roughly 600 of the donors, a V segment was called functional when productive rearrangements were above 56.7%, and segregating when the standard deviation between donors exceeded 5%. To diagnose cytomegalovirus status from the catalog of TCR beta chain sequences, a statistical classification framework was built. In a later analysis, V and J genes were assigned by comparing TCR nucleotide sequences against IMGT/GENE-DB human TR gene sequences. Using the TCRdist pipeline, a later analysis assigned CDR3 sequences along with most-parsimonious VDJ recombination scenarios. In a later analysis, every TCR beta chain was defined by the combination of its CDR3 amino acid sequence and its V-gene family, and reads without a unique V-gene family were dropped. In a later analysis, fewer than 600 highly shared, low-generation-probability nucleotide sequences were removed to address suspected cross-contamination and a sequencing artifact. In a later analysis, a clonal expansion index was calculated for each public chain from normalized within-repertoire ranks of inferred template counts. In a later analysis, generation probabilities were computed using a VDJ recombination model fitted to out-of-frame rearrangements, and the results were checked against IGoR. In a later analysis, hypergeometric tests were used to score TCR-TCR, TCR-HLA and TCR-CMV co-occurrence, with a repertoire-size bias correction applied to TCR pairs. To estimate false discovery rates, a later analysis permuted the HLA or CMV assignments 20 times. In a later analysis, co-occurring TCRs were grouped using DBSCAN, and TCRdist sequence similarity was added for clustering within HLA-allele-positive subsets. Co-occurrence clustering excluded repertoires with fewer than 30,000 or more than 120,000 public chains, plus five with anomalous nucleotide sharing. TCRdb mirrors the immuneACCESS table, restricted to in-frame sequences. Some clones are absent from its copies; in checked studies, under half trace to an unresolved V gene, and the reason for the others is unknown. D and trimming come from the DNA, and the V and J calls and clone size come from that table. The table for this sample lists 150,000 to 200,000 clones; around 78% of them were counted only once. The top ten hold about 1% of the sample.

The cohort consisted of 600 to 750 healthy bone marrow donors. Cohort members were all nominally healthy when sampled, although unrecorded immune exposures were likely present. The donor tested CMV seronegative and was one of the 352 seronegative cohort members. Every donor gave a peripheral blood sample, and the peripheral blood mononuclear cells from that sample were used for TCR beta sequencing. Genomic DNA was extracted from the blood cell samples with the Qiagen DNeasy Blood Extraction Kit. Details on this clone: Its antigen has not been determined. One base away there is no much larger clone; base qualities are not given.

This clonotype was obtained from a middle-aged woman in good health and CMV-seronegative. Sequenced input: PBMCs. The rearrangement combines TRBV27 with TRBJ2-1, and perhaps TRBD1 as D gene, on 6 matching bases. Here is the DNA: TGTGCCAGCAGTCCTGGCCAGGGGTGGTACAATGAGCAGTTCTTC. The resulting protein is CASSPGQGWYNEQFF.